These T cell receptor beta chains were read from a single sample in a study of cytomegalovirus exposure and HLA in healthy donors. Sequencing used immunoSEQ multiplex PCR; TCRdb keeps in-frame clones, though not all of them. The sample has 120,000 to 150,000 clones, roughly 82% seen once. Sequenced: PBMCs. These receptors originate from a man aged 25-45 years in good health and CMV-seropositive. The CDR3 runs from the conserved cysteine through the conserved F or W. The order of the fields is V gene, clone size, J gene, D gene, CDR3 DNA, CDR3 protein. A D gene is named only where the DNA matches it firmly. Part of the rows lack a size; the others show once, few, many or a class for expanded clones.

>TRBV15|-|TRBJ1-5|-
TGTGCCACCAGCAGAGCCTACGAGGGATCTCAGCCCCAGCATTTT
CATSRAYEGSQPQHF
>TRBV13|-|TRBJ1-4|-
TGTGCCAGCAGCTTCTCCCAGGGCCCAACTAATGAAAAACTGTTTTTT
CASSFSQGPTNEKLFF
>TRBV25-1|-|TRBJ2-3|TRBD2
TGTGCCAGCAGTGATGTGGGAGGGCGCACAGATACGCAGTATTTT
CASSDVGGRTDTQYF
>TRBV25-1|-|TRBJ2-3|-
TGTGCCAGCAGTGGGGCAGGGAAGGGAGATACGCAGTATTTT
CASSGAGKGDTQYF
>TRBV4-1|-|TRBJ1-6|-
TGCGCCAGCAGCCAAGTTGAGGGTACAAATTCACCCCTCCACTTT
CASSQVEGTNSPLHF
>TRBV5-1|-|TRBJ2-5|-
TGCGCCAGCAGTTCACAGGGGGGGGAGACCCAGTACTTC
CASSSQGGETQYF
>TRBV25-1|-|TRBJ2-6|-
TGTGCCAGCAGTGAATACTCTGGGGCCAACGGCCTGACTTTC
CASSEYSGANGLTF
>TRBV7-9|-|TRBJ1-4|-
TGTGCCAGCAGCTTTGGAACGGGGAATGAAAAACTGTTTTTT
CASSFGTGNEKLFF
>TRBV11-2|-|TRBJ1-1|-
TGTGCCAGCAGCTTGTGGACAGCAAACACTGAAGCTTTCTTT
CASSLWTANTEAFF
>TRBV5-1|-|TRBJ1-1|-
TGCGCCAGCAGCCCCTCCTTCGGGGGGCGAAGCACTGAAGCTTTCTTT
CASSPSFGGRSTEAFF
>TRBV5-1|-|TRBJ2-1|-
TGCGCCAGCAGCTTGGACCCTCCGGACAATGAGCAGTTCTTC
CASSLDPPDNEQFF
>TRBV12-5|-|TRBJ2-7|-
TGTGCTAGTGGTTTGGTAGAGCGGCCCCCCTACGAGCAGTACTTC
CASGLVERPPYEQYF
>TRBV29-1|-|TRBJ2-5|-
TGCAGCACAGGACACCCGGACGGGACCCAGTACTTC
CSTGHPDGTQYF
>TRBV11-3|-|TRBJ2-5|-
TGTGCCAGCAGCTTCCAGGGAAAGGGAGAGACCCAGTACTTC
CASSFQGKGETQYF
>TRBV30|once|TRBJ2-2|-
TGTGCCTGGAAACAACTTATAGGAGGCGGGGAGCTGTTTTTT
CAWKQLIGGGELFF
>TRBV9|-|TRBJ2-3|TRBD2
TGTGCCAGCAGCGAGAGCTCGACCCTAGCGGGAAACACGGATACGCAGTATTTT
CASSESSTLAGNTDTQYF
>TRBV7-9|-|TRBJ2-7|TRBD2
TGTGCCAGCAGCCCGGGACTATTCTACGAGCAGTACTTC
CASSPGLFYEQYF
>TRBV11-2|-|TRBJ1-1|-
TGTGCCAGCAGCTTGAGGGACTTTGGCGGGGAAGCTTTCTTT
CASSLRDFGGEAFF
>TRBV19|-|TRBJ2-7|-
TGTGCCAGTAGTATATCTGGACAGTTCTACGAGCAGTACTTC
CASSISGQFYEQYF
>TRBV12-5|-|TRBJ2-1|TRBD2
TGTGCTAGTGGAATAGCGGGAGTTTACAATGAGCAGTTCTTC
CASGIAGVYNEQFF
>TRBV2|-|TRBJ1-1|TRBD1
TGTGCCAGCAGTGATGGACAGGGAGCGAACACTGAAGCTTTCTTT
CASSDGQGANTEAFF
>TRBV7-2|-|TRBJ1-1|-
TGTGCCAGCAGCCCCGGAGGCGCTAACACTGAAGCTTTCTTT
CASSPGGANTEAFF
>TRBV6-5|-|TRBJ1-1|-
TGTGCCAGCAGTTACGGGTCGGGAGGAGCTTTCTTT
CASSYGSGGAFF
>TRBV4-3|-|TRBJ2-5|-
TGCGCCAGCAGCCAAGGGGGGAGGTCGGGAGAGACCCAGTACTTC
CASSQGGRSGETQYF
>TRBV19|-|TRBJ2-1|TRBD2
TGTGCCAGTAGTATGGACGGGACTACAAGGTACAATGAGCAGTTCTTC
CASSMDGTTRYNEQFF
>TRBV6-1|few|TRBJ2-3|TRBD2
TGTGCCAGCAGTGGACTAGCGGGGGGGCCGGATACGCAGTATTTT
CASSGLAGGPDTQYF
>TRBV6-4|-|TRBJ2-2|TRBD2
TGTGCCAGCAGTCAAACTAGCGGGGCTTTCACCGGGGAGCTGTTTTTT
CASSQTSGAFTGELFF
>TRBV7-8|-|TRBJ2-1|TRBD2
TGTGCCAGCAGCCCTGGGACTAGCGGGAGTCCGCGTAATGAGCAGTTCTTC
CASSPGTSGSPRNEQFF
>TRBV30|-|TRBJ2-7|-
TGTGCCTGGAGCGGCGGGACGACCTACGAGCAGTACTTC
CAWSGGTTYEQYF
>TRBV29-1|-|TRBJ1-2|TRBD1
TGCAGCGTTTGGACAGGGGCCCTCCTCTATGGCTACACCTTC
CSVWTGALLYGYTF
>TRBV28|few|TRBJ1-2|TRBD1
TGTGCCAGCAGTTCAGGGGGTCTCTATGGCTACACCTTC
CASSSGGLYGYTF
>TRBV5-1|-|TRBJ2-3|TRBD2
TGCGCCAGCAGCCAGGGACTAGCGGGATCCACAGATACGCAGTATTTT
CASSQGLAGSTDTQYF
>TRBV28|-|TRBJ2-7|TRBD2
TGTGCCAGCAGCATTGCGGGGGTCGGCTACGAGCAGTACTTC
CASSIAGVGYEQYF
>TRBV18|-|TRBJ2-4|TRBD1
TGTGCCAGCTCACCGGGACAGGATCCTAGAAACATTCAGTACTTC
CASSPGQDPRNIQYF
>TRBV6-6|-|TRBJ1-6|TRBD1
TGTGCCAGCAGTCCCCTACAGGGGTCGAGATCACCCCTCCACTTT
CASSPLQGSRSPLHF
>TRBV27|-|TRBJ2-7|-
TGTGCCAGCAGTTTATCGAAGATGGGCGAGCAGTACTTC
CASSLSKMGEQYF
>TRBV30|-|TRBJ1-2|-
TGTGCCTGGAGCGAGGGCATAGCTAACTATGGCTACACCTTC
CAWSEGIANYGYTF
>TRBV7-8|-|TRBJ2-7|TRBD1
TGTGCCAGCAGCTTAGTCAGGACAGGCTACGAGCAGTACTTC
CASSLVRTGYEQYF
>TRBV6-5|once|TRBJ2-1|TRBD1
TGTGCCAGCAGTTCGACAGGGGTAGGGTCCTACAATGAGCAGTTCTTC
CASSSTGVGSYNEQFF
>TRBV6-6|-|TRBJ2-2|TRBD2
TGTGCCAGCAGGGGTAGCGGGTCAAACACCGGGGAGCTGTTTTTT
CASRGSGSNTGELFF